This T cell receptor (beta chain) was profiled in a study of tissue T cells after allogeneic stem cell transplantation. General study results and limits: This small cohort was clinically heterogeneous, and sampling depth was a limitation. Within patients, tissue anatomy strongly shaped TCR repertoire composition.

This clone was found a few times. The antigen remains unidentified. Gene names and germline match the mouse. The read halts 1 residue ahead of the CDR3 end, with the missing end drawn from the germline J gene. The table came from immunoSEQ multiplex PCR; TCRdb's copy has only in-frame clones and leaves some out. The sample yields about 9,000 clones, 36% seen once. V shed 6 bases and J shed 0 bases, with 10 bases lying between them. CDR1 MSHET and CDR2 SYDVDS come from the germline V gene. The CDR3 has 14 amino acids. The time point is: mouse harvest day 14 after allogeneic transplant. The graft held 10^6 splenic CD5+ T cells and 10^7 T-cell-depleted bone marrow cells. Tissues came from B6→BALB/c major-mismatch GVHD mice at day 7 or 14.

The rearrangement joins TRBV29 to TRBJ2-3; D uncertain. The TCR was taken from a female BALB/c mouse given C57BL/6 T cells with graft-versus-host disease after an allogeneic hematopoietic cell transplant. Sequenced sample: skin. CDR3 amino acids: CASSPGTSAETLYF. The CDR3 DNA, read in part, is TGTGCTAGCAGCCCTGGTACTAGTGCAGAAACGCTGTAT.